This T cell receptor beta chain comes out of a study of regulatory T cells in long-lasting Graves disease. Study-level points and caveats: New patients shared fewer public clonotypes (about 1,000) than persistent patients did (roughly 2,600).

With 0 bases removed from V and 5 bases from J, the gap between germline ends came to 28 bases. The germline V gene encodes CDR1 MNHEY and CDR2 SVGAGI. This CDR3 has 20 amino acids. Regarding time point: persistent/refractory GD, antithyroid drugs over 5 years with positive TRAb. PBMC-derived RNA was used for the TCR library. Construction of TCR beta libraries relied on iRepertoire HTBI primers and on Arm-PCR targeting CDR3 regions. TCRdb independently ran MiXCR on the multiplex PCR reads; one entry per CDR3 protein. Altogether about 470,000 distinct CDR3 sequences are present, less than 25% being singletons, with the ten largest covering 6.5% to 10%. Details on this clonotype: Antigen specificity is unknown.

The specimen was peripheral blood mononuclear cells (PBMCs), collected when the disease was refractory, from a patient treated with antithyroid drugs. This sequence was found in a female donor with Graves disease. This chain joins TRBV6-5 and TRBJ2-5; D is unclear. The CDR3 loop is CASSYSLRTGPQWFPETQYF. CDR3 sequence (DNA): TGTGCCAGCAGTTACTCGTTACGGACCGGGCCCCAATGGTTTCCCGAGACCCAGTACTTC.